A selection of T cell receptor beta chains follows, all from one sample in a study of blood T cell repertoires in COVID-19. Sequencing was performed with immunoSEQ multiplex PCR; in TCRdb, only in-frame clones are kept and a portion is missing. The sample consists of 55,000 to 90,000 clones, around 83% of them appearing once. Sequenced input: peripheral blood. Receptors were obtained from a man between 65 and 79 years old with active COVID-19. Both conserved end residues are part of each CDR3. The D gene is left open where the match is weak. Expanded clones are given a class, and other clones once, few, many or no size at all.

DNA	CDR3	V	J	D	size
TGTGCCATCAGTGGGGACAGGGGGGTTGCCGGGGAGCTGTTTTTT	CAISGDRGVAGELFF	TRBV10-3	TRBJ2-2	TRBD1	NA
TGTGCCAGTAGGGCAGGCGGGACTAGCGGGAGCGGGACGCAGTATTTT	CASRAGGTSGSGTQYF	TRBV19	TRBJ2-3	TRBD2	NA
TGTGCCAGCAGCCAACCGGGGGGGCGGGAGTGGGCAGATACGCAGTATTTT	CASSQPGGREWADTQYF	TRBV14	TRBJ2-3	TRBD2	NA
TGTGCCAGCAGCCAGACTAGCGGGACAGAGACCCAGTACTTC	CASSQTSGTETQYF	TRBV7-2	TRBJ2-5	TRBD2	NA
TGTGCCAGCAGTGGGGGCCACCTGGGTTCCTACAATGAGCAGTTCTTC	CASSGGHLGSYNEQFF	TRBV2	TRBJ2-1	NA	NA
TGTGCCAGCAGTTACGAACGGGGCACAGATACGCAGTATTTT	CASSYERGTDTQYF	TRBV6-2/TRBV6-3	TRBJ2-3	NA	few
TGTGCCAGCAGCTTCCAAGGCGGAGCGGGGGAGACCCAGTACTTC	CASSFQGGAGETQYF	TRBV5-4	TRBJ2-5	TRBD2	NA
TGTGCCACCGGCGGGGCAGGCCCCGCCGAGCAGTACTTC	CATGGAGPAEQYF	TRBV6-5	TRBJ2-7	NA	once
TGTGCCAGCAGCGTTACGGGACAGGGGGTTTACGAGCAGTACTTC	CASSVTGQGVYEQYF	TRBV9	TRBJ2-7	TRBD1	NA
TGTGCCAGCAGGGACTGGGGGACTAGCACAGATACGCAGTATTTT	CASRDWGTSTDTQYF	TRBV7-9	TRBJ2-3	NA	once
TGTGCCAGCAGCTTAACCGCAAGAGGGGAGCAGTACTTC	CASSLTARGEQYF	TRBV7-3	TRBJ2-7	NA	NA
TGTGCCAGCAGCCCCCGCGAGGGCGGGGGCAATGAGCAGTTCTTC	CASSPREGGGNEQFF	TRBV11-3	TRBJ2-1	TRBD2	NA
TGTGCCAGCAGCCGCCCCCCCGGGACAGAGCAGTATTTT	CASSRPPGTEQYF	TRBV7-9	TRBJ2-3	TRBD1	NA
TGTGCCAGCAGCGCGGAGGGTGGGGCTGGTTCGGAGACCCAGTACTTC	CASSAEGGAGSETQYF	TRBV9	TRBJ2-5	NA	NA
TGTGCCAGCAGTTTCCTGGGGGCGACTAACTATGGCTACACCTTC	CASSFLGATNYGYTF	TRBV27	TRBJ1-2	NA	once
TGTGCCAGCAGACCCGGTCCTTATGGCACTGAAGCTTTCTTT	CASRPGPYGTEAFF	TRBV7-3	TRBJ1-1	NA	NA
TGTGCCAGTAACCCCCGCCGGGACAGGGGTGGCTACACCTTC	CASNPRRDRGGYTF	TRBV19	TRBJ1-2	TRBD1	NA
TGTGCCAGCAGCTTGTTCCGGGCGGGCACTGAAGCTTTCTTT	CASSLFRAGTEAFF	TRBV7-9	TRBJ1-1	NA	once
TGTGCTAGTGGTTCGGGGACAGTCAATGAAAAACTGTTTTTT	CASGSGTVNEKLFF	TRBV12-5	TRBJ1-4	TRBD1	NA
TGTGCCAGCAGCCCGGGGGGAGTGGGTGAGCAGTTCTTC	CASSPGGVGEQFF	TRBV18	TRBJ2-1	TRBD2	NA
TGCGCCAGCAGCCCCTACAGGAGTGAAAAACTGTTTTTT	CASSPYRSEKLFF	TRBV5-1	TRBJ1-4	NA	NA
TGTGCCAGCAGCTCGCTAAGGGGCAAAAACATTCAGTACTTC	CASSSLRGKNIQYF	TRBV4-2	TRBJ2-4	NA	NA
TGTGCCACCAGTGATTCCACAGGGGATGACTATGGCTACACCTTC	CATSDSTGDDYGYTF	TRBV24-1	TRBJ1-2	TRBD1	once
TGTGCCACCAACCTGGGGGAGGCGAACACCGGGGAGCTGTTTTTT	CATNLGEANTGELFF	TRBV10-3	TRBJ2-2	NA	NA
TGTGCCATCAGTGAGTCGGGGGACAGCCGCACAGATACGCAGTATTTT	CAISESGDSRTDTQYF	TRBV10-3	TRBJ2-3	TRBD1	NA
TGTGCCAGCAGTTACCCACAGGAACCACATACGCAGTATTTT	CASSYPQEPHTQYF	TRBV6-5	TRBJ2-3	NA	NA
TGTGCCAGCAGCGTATCAGCTAGCCCGAACACCGGGGAGCTGTTTTTT	CASSVSASPNTGELFF	TRBV9	TRBJ2-2	NA	NA
TGTGCCAGCAGCCCACCCGGGGGGCAGGGGACTGGCTACACCTTC	CASSPPGGQGTGYTF	TRBV28	TRBJ1-2	NA	NA
TGTGCCAGCAGCTTAGTTGGAGGGGGGGGCGCCTGGACAGATACGCAGTATTTT	CASSLVGGGGAWTDTQYF	TRBV7-2	TRBJ2-3	NA	NA
TGTGCCAGCAGCCGGGAGGGTTACGAGCAGTACTTC	CASSREGYEQYF	TRBV6-6	TRBJ2-7	TRBD2	NA
TGCGCCAGCAGCTTGGATGTAGGGGTAAACACCGGGGAGCTGTTTTTT	CASSLDVGVNTGELFF	TRBV5-1	TRBJ2-2	NA	NA
TGTGCCAGCAGCTTACTTAGGGGGAGGGCCGCCACTACGCAGTATTTT	CASSLLRGRAATTQYF	TRBV11-2	TRBJ2-3	NA	NA
TGTGCCAGCAGCCCTCAGCGGGGCCGCGGGGATGAGCAGTTCTTC	CASSPQRGRGDEQFF	TRBV11-2	TRBJ2-1	TRBD2	NA
TGTGCCTGGAAAATGAACAGGGGGCCCCCCTACGAGCAGTACTTC	CAWKMNRGPPYEQYF	TRBV30	TRBJ2-7	TRBD1	NA
TGTGCCACCAGTGACCCGACAGGGGCAAACTATGGCTACACCTTC	CATSDPTGANYGYTF	TRBV24-1	TRBJ1-2	TRBD1	NA
TGTGCCAGCAGCCACCCGACAGGGTTGAGGGCAGATACGCAGTATTTT	CASSHPTGLRADTQYF	TRBV7-6	TRBJ2-3	TRBD1	NA
TGTGCCAGCAGCAGCCCCCCGACAGGGGTCGCTGAAGCTTTCTTT	CASSSPPTGVAEAFF	TRBV5-4	TRBJ1-1	TRBD1	NA
TGTGCCAGCAGCCAACCAGACAGGGGAGGCGGCTACACCTTC	CASSQPDRGGGYTF	TRBV5-4	TRBJ1-2	TRBD1	NA
TGTGCCACCAGTGATTTGCAGCCCGCGGGGGATACGCAGTATTTT	CATSDLQPAGDTQYF	TRBV24-1	TRBJ2-3	NA	NA
TGTGCCAGTAGTGGACCCGGGACAGGGGGAGAGACCCAGTACTTC	CASSGPGTGGETQYF	TRBV19	TRBJ2-5	TRBD1	NA
TGTGCCAGCAGCTTGGGCACGACCCGGGAGCTGTTTTTT	CASSLGTTRELFF	TRBV11-3	TRBJ2-2	NA	NA
TGTGCCAGCAGCCCGGGGGGAATGGAAGAAGAGACCCAGTACTTC	CASSPGGMEEETQYF	TRBV5-8	TRBJ2-5	TRBD2	few
TGTGCCAGCAGCCAAGACACCAGGGGTTCCAAAAACATTCAGTACTTC	CASSQDTRGSKNIQYF	TRBV3-1/TRBV3-2	TRBJ2-4	NA	NA
TGTGCCAGCAGCACCGACAGGGGGCGAGGCTACACCTTC	CASSTDRGRGYTF	TRBV6-6	TRBJ1-2	TRBD1	NA
TGTGCCAGCAGTTACGGGACTAGCGGGAGGGCCCTTGAGCAGTTCTTC	CASSYGTSGRALEQFF	TRBV6-2/TRBV6-3	TRBJ2-1	TRBD2	NA
TGTGCCAGCAGCTTGCCCGCGGCCAAAAACATTCAGTACTTC	CASSLPAAKNIQYF	TRBV5-6	TRBJ2-4	NA	NA
TGTGCCAGCAGCCCCCGAGCAGGGGGAAACGAGCAGTACTTC	CASSPRAGGNEQYF	TRBV9	TRBJ2-7	TRBD1	NA
TGTGCCAGCACCTTGACTAGCGGGGAGGGTAATGAGCAGTTCTTC	CASTLTSGEGNEQFF	TRBV7-2	TRBJ2-1	TRBD2	NA
TGTGCCAGCAGCTTAGGCAGGGGGCCCCTCTACGAGCAGTACTTC	CASSLGRGPLYEQYF	TRBV7-9	TRBJ2-7	TRBD1	NA
TGTGCCAGCAGCGCCGGGACACCCTCCTACGAGCAGTACTTC	CASSAGTPSYEQYF	TRBV9	TRBJ2-7	NA	NA
TGCGCCAGCAGCACCTCGGGACAGGCCCAAGAGACCCAGTACTTC	CASSTSGQAQETQYF	TRBV5-1	TRBJ2-5	TRBD1	NA
TGCACCAGCAGCCTGGGACTAGCGGTCTCCTACGAGCAGTACTTC	CTSSLGLAVSYEQYF	TRBV1	TRBJ2-7	NA	many
TGTGCCAGCAGTCCCAACAGGGTAGCCAAAAACATTCAGTACTTC	CASSPNRVAKNIQYF	TRBV27	TRBJ2-4	NA	NA
TGCGCCAGCAGCCACGAGACGGGGGACGCCGAGTACTTC	CASSHETGDAEYF	TRBV4-1	TRBJ2-7	NA	few
TGTGCCAGCAGCTTTGGGCGGGACACTGAAGCTTTCTTT	CASSFGRDTEAFF	TRBV5-5	TRBJ1-1	NA	NA
TGTGCCAGCAGCTTAGTGCGCGGGTGGGCGGAGACCCAGTACTTC	CASSLVRGWAETQYF	TRBV7-2	TRBJ2-5	NA	NA
TGTGCCAGCACAGGGGAGTTCGCCTACGAGCAGTACTTC	CASTGEFAYEQYF	TRBV3-1/TRBV3-2	TRBJ2-7	NA	NA
TGTGCCAGCAGCCCATCCCCGGGGGAATCCTACGAGCAGTACTTC	CASSPSPGESYEQYF	TRBV7-8	TRBJ2-7	NA	few